This paragraph reports one TCR beta chain. Its antigen is unknown. Base qualities were left out, and no much larger clone turns up one base away. Every donor in the study was a healthy Caucasian. Three pairs of female monozygotic twins, all aged about 18 to 30 years, were included in the twin cohort. CD4+ and CD8+ T cell populations were isolated with positive isolation kits from Invitrogen. These data come from a study of identical twins (dated by TCRdb to 2016 to 2018). For the wider study: To test whether fetal clonotypes persist, this study deep-sequenced TCR alpha and beta repertoires from monozygotic twins, from unrelated adults of various ages, and from cord blood. Replicate twin experiments were performed at different times using different library preparation protocols to rule out contamination. The full study reports these points: A weaker excess of twin sharing was found in beta out-of-frame sequences because the signal-to-noise ratio was lowered by fewer shared sequences. Because the same donors could not be followed over many years, the conclusions depended on cross-sectional statistical analysis. Abundant cord blood beta clonotypes carried fewer insertions; young adult naive repertoires showed a weaker similar trend, while memory repertoires showed none. Invariant T cells such as MAIT and iNKT could partly confound zero-insertion analyses, though diverse VJ usage argued against this for most clonotypes. Compared with coincidental sharing between unrelated individuals, out-of-frame TCR alpha sequences shared between twins had an excess of sequences with low generation probability. Recombination models systematically underestimated out-of-frame TCR alpha sharing in monozygotic twins but agreed with sharing between unrelated individuals.

CDR1 and CDR2 were assigned from the germline V gene as SQVTM and ANQGSEA. V lost 4 bases and J lost 0 bases, and the count of bases not matched to a germline gene is 12. The CDR3 sequence holds 18 residues, the cysteine and phenylalanine included. Only CDR3 DNA is held: 54 bases, read in frame from base 1. Library preparation employed 5' RACE. Sequenced on an Illumina HiSeq 2000. Template switching added a universal primer binding site, and the final cDNA carried a unique molecular identifier that allowed TCR cDNA molecules to be counted accurately. Specific primers in the conserved constant-segment region were used to synthesize first-strand cDNA for TCR alpha and beta chains. Each cDNA library was double barcoded, with a SMART-Mk sample barcode plus Illumina barcodes, to control for contamination. TruSeq adapter sequences, together with Illumina sample barcodes, were added in two successive PCR steps. The TCR alpha and beta cDNA libraries were sequenced on the Illumina HiSeq platform using custom primers. Concerning the study's data processing: Unique molecular identifiers were extracted from raw reads with MiGEC, and CDR3 positions were determined with MiXCR. Recombination models were inferred per individual with the repgenHMM and IGoR tools using an EM algorithm. The analysis of shared clonotypes was done with the tcR package in R, with sharing normalized by the product of cloneset sizes. To study raw recombination without the effects of thymic and clonal selection, out-of-frame nonproductive sequences were analyzed. In TCRdb, the public reads were trimmed at Q25 with fastp and aligned with MiXCR, with productive beta chains retained. Rows matching on CDR3 protein sequence are summarized as one entry with the most common DNA and genes. The V and J calls and clone size are TCRdb's, not the authors'. A total of 400,000 to 550,000 distinct CDR3 sequences appear in this sample, approximately 14% of them only once. The ten largest make up about 0.94% of the sample.

This sample was also put to use in a study of yellow fever vaccine responses in identical twins. That second publication adds: The authors reported that the T cell response to vaccination in identical twins appeared partly convergent and partly personalized. Focusing on identical twins, the study followed the T cell clones that responded to the vaccine, and did so with precision.

Recombination connected TRBV29-1 to TRBJ2-6, with TRBD1 matching 7 junction bases. What was sequenced was CD4+ T cells sorted from blood. This receptor was obtained from a woman aged 18-35 years in good health. The nucleotides read TGCAGCGTTGCTGGGGGTGACAGGGAGTACTCTGGGGCCAACGTCCTGACTTTC. The resulting protein is CSVAGGDREYSGANVLTF.